This passage covers 5 T cell receptor beta chains from one sample sequenced in a study of shared clonotypes between healthy human individuals. Cells designated naive CD8 were CD45RO-negative and were positively selected for CCR7, with terminally differentiated effector memory CD45RA+ cells excluded. TCRdb's copy holds only in-frame clones and misses some; the assay was immunoSEQ multiplex PCR. The table has over 750,000 clones, just over 95% seen once. The sample was naive CD8+ T cells sorted from blood. The source is a man in his thirties or forties in good health.

This clone has a single count. The genes are TRBV27 and TRBJ2-7; TRBD2 matches 10 bases. This CDR3 is 15 amino acids long. Germline V gene data show CDR1 as MNHEY and CDR2 as SMNVEV (reference sequence). With 2 bases clipped from V and 2 bases from J, the junction kept 3 bases outside the gene matches. The DNA for the CDR3 is TGTGCCAGCAGTTTAGAACTAGCGGGAACCTACGAGCAGTACTTC. Its protein product is CASSLELAGTYEQYF.

The J gene is TRBJ2-7, the V gene TRBV6-6, with TRBD2 identical over 10 bases. This CDR3 has 14 residues. With 6 bases clipped from V and 3 bases from J, the junction kept 5 bases outside the gene matches. CDR1 is MNHNY and CDR2 is SVGAGI in the germline V gene (reference sequence). The CDR3 loop is CASSTEREGYEQYF. The DNA of the CDR3 is TGTGCCAGCAGCACGGAGCGGGAGGGCTACGAGCAGTACTTC.

The chain combines TRBV11-2 with TRBJ2-1; 9 bases are a match to TRBD1. Germline trimming cut 6 bases from V and 6 bases from J; bases unmatched to any gene: 9. This CDR3 has 15 amino acids. Germline values: CDR1 SGHAT, CDR2 FQNNGV. The CDR3 DNA follows: TGTGCCAGCAGGCGGGCGGACAGGGGACCCAATGAGCAGTTCTTC. It is translated as CASRRADRGPNEQFF.

V usage is TRBV29-1 and J usage is TRBJ2-5; possible D gene TRBD2, 6 bases. Germline CDR1 reads SQVTM; CDR2 reads ANQGSEA. V was trimmed by 1 base and J by 9 bases, leaving 18 bases between them. CDR3 length: 14 amino acids. The CDR3 here is CSVEGGAGRGSQYF. CDR3 DNA sequence: TGCAGCGTTGAAGGTGGGGCAGGCCGGGGGTCCCAGTACTTC.

The chain couples TRBV4-3 to TRBJ2-1; maybe TRBD2 (6 bases). CDR3 length equals 14 residues. CDR1 LGHNA and CDR2 YSLEER come from the germline V gene. Trimming pared 1 base from V and 7 bases from J, leaving 11 bases between. Written as DNA, the CDR3 is TGCGCCAGCAGCCAAGCCGGACTACGGAATGAGCAGTTCTTC. This encodes CASSQAGLRNEQFF.